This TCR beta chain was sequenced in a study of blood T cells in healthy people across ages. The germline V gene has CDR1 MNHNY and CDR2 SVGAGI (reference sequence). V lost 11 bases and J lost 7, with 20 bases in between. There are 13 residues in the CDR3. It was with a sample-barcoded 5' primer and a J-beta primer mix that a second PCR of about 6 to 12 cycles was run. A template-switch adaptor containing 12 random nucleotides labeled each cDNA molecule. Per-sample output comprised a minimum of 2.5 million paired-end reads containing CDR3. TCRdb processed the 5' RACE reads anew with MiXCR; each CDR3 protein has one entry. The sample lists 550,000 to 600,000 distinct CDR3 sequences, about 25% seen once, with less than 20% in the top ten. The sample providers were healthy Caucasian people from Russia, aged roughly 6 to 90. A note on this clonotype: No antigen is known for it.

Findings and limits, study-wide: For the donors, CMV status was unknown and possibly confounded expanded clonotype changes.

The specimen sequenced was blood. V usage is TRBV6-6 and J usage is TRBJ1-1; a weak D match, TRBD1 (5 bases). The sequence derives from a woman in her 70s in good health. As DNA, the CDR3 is TGTGCCGCGGCAGGCAGGGTGAGGGGTGAAGCTTTCTTT. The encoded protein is CAAAGRVRGEAFF.